This T cell receptor (beta chain) emerged from a study of CD8 T cells in Susac syndrome. Study-wide findings and caveats: The study's TCR sequencing and HLA analysis covered a relatively small number of individuals, and the study acknowledged this.

The RNA input was roughly 0.5 to 1 ug, and it was reverse transcribed with random hexamers. TCRdb re-derived calls from the immunoSEQ multiplex PCR reads in MiXCR, one entry per CDR3 protein. The top ten clones hold around 0.21% of a sample with about 150,000 distinct CDR3 sequences, about 94% of them seen once. To note about this clonotype: Its target is not known.

V lost 2 bases to trimming and J lost 0 bases, with 10 bases between them. Germline lookup yields CDR1 GTSNPN and CDR2 SVGIG (reference sequence). The CDR3 is 14 residues long. The chain carries TRBV30 and TRBJ1-1; tentatively, D is TRBD1 (5 bases). Sequencing used CD8+ T cells from PBMCs. The receptor was derived from a human donor with multiple sclerosis. CDR3 coding DNA: TGTGCCTGGAGTCAGGGCGGAATGAACACTGAAGCTTTCTTT. Translating it yields CAWSQGGMNTEAFF.